Shown below are 22 T cell receptor beta chains from a single sample sequenced in a study of blood T cell repertoires in COVID-19. The protocol was immunoSEQ multiplex PCR, while the TCRdb copy is restricted to in-frame clones and leaves out a portion. This sample has about 180,000 clones; 86% occur once, and the top ten carry around 21%. Sequencing was performed on peripheral blood. All receptors come from a man in his 70s with active or convalescent COVID-19.

The V and J genes are TRBV7-2 and TRBJ1-1, with TRBD1 matching 7 bases. V lost 3 bases to trimming and J lost 8 bases; unmatched junction nucleotides: 6. The CDR3 totals 13 residues. CDR1 is SGHTA and CDR2 is FQGNSA in the germline V gene. The CDR3 coding sequence is TGTGCCAGCAGCTTTGGACAGGAGTTGGAAGCTTTCTTT. This sequence encodes CASSFGQELEAFF.

The chain combines TRBV11-2 with TRBJ1-1; D perhaps matches TRBD1 (6 bases). Trimming cost V 3 bases and J 4 bases, with 12 bases left between them. The CDR3 spans 14 residues. Germline lookup yields CDR1 SGHAT and CDR2 FQNNGV. The CDR3 coding sequence is TGTGCCAGCAGCTTTCCTAGAGGGGGCACTGAAGCTTTCTTT. Its protein is CASSFPRGGTEAFF.

This chain joins TRBV3-1 (or the pseudogene TRBV3-2) and TRBJ1-5; TRBD1 matches 8 bases. Germline V gene lookup returns CDR1 LGHDT and CDR2 YNNKEL (reference sequence). The CDR3 has 18 amino acids. Germline trimming cut 3 bases from V and 2 bases from J; bases unmatched to any gene: 12. The CDR3 reads CASSQRQGPPRGNQPQHF. Here the CDR3 DNA reads TGTGCCAGCAGCCAGAGACAGGGGCCACCTCGGGGCAATCAGCCCCAGCATTTT.

This sequence joins TRBV4-3 and TRBJ2-7; maybe TRBD2 (5 bases). The V gene's germline CDR1 is LGHNA and CDR2 YSLEER. This CDR3 spans 13 amino acids. V dropped 0 bases and J dropped 4 bases, with 7 bases sitting between them. The CDR3 nucleotides are TGCGCCAGCAGCCAAGAGAGGAGGTACGAGCAGTACTTC. The encoded protein is CASSQERRYEQYF.

This clone was observed a handful of times. The rearrangement uses TRBV9 and TRBJ1-3; D uncertain. This CDR3 has 15 residues. V gave up 0 bases and J gave up 3 bases, with 10 bases separating them. In germline, CDR1 is SGDLS, CDR2 YYNGEE. In nucleotides, the CDR3 is TGTGCCAGCAGCGTAGCTTTCGGTTTTGGAAACACCATATATTTT. This encodes CASSVAFGFGNTIYF.

V and J are TRBV7-3 and TRBJ2-3; 9 bases fit TRBD2. Trimming removed 4 bases from V and 1 base from J; junction bases left unmatched: 6. The CDR3 length is 16 residues. Germline V CDR1 and CDR2: SGHTA, FQGTGA. CDR3 DNA sequence: TGTGCCAGCAGCTCCGGACTAGCGAGGGGCACAGATACGCAGTATTTT. Its translation is CASSSGLARGTDTQYF.

The chain carries TRBV19 and TRBJ1-3, with TRBD1 matching over 7 bases. Trimming took 5 bases from V and 2 from J; bases not matched to a gene: 6. Looked up from germline, CDR1 is LNHDA and CDR2 is SQIVND (reference sequence). The length of the CDR3 is 15 residues. CDR3 in DNA: TGTGCCAGTAGTGTCGACAGGGCGACTGGAAACACCATATATTTT. Protein: CASSVDRATGNTIYF.

The chain links TRBV25-1 to TRBJ1-4; D not certain. The germline gives CDR1 MGHDK, CDR2 SYGVNS. The germline V and J ends were trimmed by 6 bases and 7 bases, with 12 bases remaining between them. The CDR3 is 13 residues long. The CDR3 nucleotides read TGTGCCAGCAGCGGACTCTTAGCTGAAAAACTGTTTTTT. As protein: CASSGLLAEKLFF.

The genes are TRBV5-4 and TRBJ2-5; 8 bases line up with TRBD2. The V segment lost 5 bases and the J segment 5 bases; nucleotides outside the gene matches: 5. Germline-derived CDR1 and CDR2 are SGHNT and YYREEE (reference sequence). The CDR3 is 13 amino acids. For the CDR3, the DNA is TGTGCCAGCAGACCCGGGACTAGGGAGACCCAGTACTTC. Amino acid sequence: CASRPGTRETQYF.

This clone has only a few counts. The chain's CDR3 is CASSPRLAVSSYNEQFF. The CDR3 DNA follows: TGTGCCAGCAGCCCCCGACTAGCGGTTAGCTCCTACAATGAGCAGTTCTTC. The V and J genes are TRBV7-9 and TRBJ2-1, with 9 positions matching TRBD2. CDR1 is SEHNR and CDR2 is FQNEAQ in the germline V gene (reference sequence). This CDR3 spans 17 amino acids. The ends lost 5 bases at V and 0 bases at J; junction bases unmatched: 8.

The V call is TRBV2, the J call TRBJ1-6; perhaps TRBD1 as D (5 bases). The germline CDR1 and CDR2 sequences are SNHLY and FYNNEI. This CDR3 region has 16 residues. With 5 bases removed from V and 7 bases from J, the gap between germline ends came to 18 bases. The CDR3 nucleotides are TGTGCCAGCAGTCCAGACAGACCGGGCCGAAATTCACCCCTCCACTTT. This encodes CASSPDRPGRNSPLHF.

The rearrangement uses TRBV11-2 and TRBJ2-7, with TRBD1 matching 10 bases. Germline V gene data show CDR1 as SGHAT and CDR2 as FQNNGV. V dropped 5 bases and J dropped 2; count of bases not matched to a gene: 9. The CDR3 is 16 amino acids. The CDR3 loop reads CASSPRGQGGAYEQYF. The CDR3 nucleotides are TGTGCCAGCAGCCCGAGAGGACAGGGGGGAGCCTACGAGCAGTACTTC.

The rearrangement links TRBV7-9 to TRBJ2-7; 10 bases fit TRBD1. CDR1 is SEHNR and CDR2 is FQNEAQ in the germline V gene (reference sequence). The length of the CDR3 is 15 residues. J lost 0 bases, V lost 5 bases, and 4 bases had no gene match. The CDR3 sequence: CASSTGQGDSYEQYF. The CDR3 region has the DNA TGTGCCAGCAGCACAGGACAGGGGGACTCCTACGAGCAGTACTTC.

V and J are TRBV5-5 and TRBJ2-7; D gene unclear. The germline V gene encodes CDR1 SGHKS and CDR2 YYEKEE (reference sequence). This CDR3 is built from 16 residues. V was pared by 4 bases and J by 0 bases, with 17 bases between. The CDR3 DNA is TGTGCCAGCAGCCCTACCGGGTCCTCCAGCTCCTACGAGCAGTACTTC. It is translated as CASSPTGSSSSYEQYF.

V is TRBV28 and J is TRBJ2-2; a possible D gene is TRBD2 (6 bases). The CDR3 totals 18 residues. Between the trimmed V and J ends, which lost 3 bases and 5 bases, there was a span of 22 bases. CDR1 and CDR2 (germline): MDHEN, SYDVKM. CDR3 sequence (DNA): TGTGCCAGCAGTTTCGAGGCGGGGAGAGGCGTGCCGACCGGGGAGCTGTTTTTT. Translating it yields CASSFEAGRGVPTGELFF.

V gene TRBV5-8 combines with J gene TRBJ1-5, with unresolved D. CDR1 is SGHTS, CDR2 YDEGEE, per germline. The CDR3 runs 16 residues. Trimming took 4 bases from V and 0 from J, leaving 14 bases between them. In DNA, the CDR3 is TGTGCCAGCAGCGCACCCCGGAGGGATAGCAATCAGCCCCAGCATTTT. Protein product: CASSAPRRDSNQPQHF. Full variable domain (remainder filled in from reference TRBV5-8 and TRBJ1-5): EAGVTQSPTHLIKTRGQQATLRCSPISGHTSVYWYQQALGLGLQFLLWYDEGEERNRGNFPPRFSGRQFPNYSSELNVNALELEDSALYLCASSAPRRDSNQPQHFGDGTRLSIL.

The rearrangement joins TRBV7-9 to TRBJ1-2, with no clear D. The V end was cut by 5 bases, the J end by 7 bases, with 20 bases between. Germline loops: CDR1 SEHNR, CDR2 FQNEAQ (reference sequence). This CDR3 is built from 15 residues. The CDR3 sequence is CASSKAASLLAGYTF. The DNA of the CDR3 is TGTGCCAGCAGCAAGGCAGCAAGCCTACTAGCTGGCTACACCTTC.

The rearrangement links TRBV6-4 to TRBJ2-3; TRBD2 matches at 11 bases. The CDR3 extends over 16 amino acids. V lost 3 bases to trimming and J lost 2 bases; unmatched junction nucleotides: 4. Germline-derived CDR1 and CDR2 are MRHNA and SNTAGT. CDR3 amino acids: CASSEGLAGATDTQYF. CDR3 sequence (DNA): TGTGCCAGCAGTGAAGGACTAGCGGGCGCCACAGATACGCAGTATTTT.

CDR3 residues: CAISDPGDTGELFF. CDR3 nucleotides: TGTGCCATCAGTGACCCAGGCGACACCGGGGAGCTGTTTTTT. The genes are TRBV10-3 and TRBJ2-2; D is unclear. Germline V gene data show CDR1 as ENHRY and CDR2 as SYGVKD. The CDR3 extends over 14 amino acids. Trimming pared 3 bases from V and 3 bases from J, leaving 8 bases between.

The CDR3 sequence is CASSLALWGSEAFF. The DNA for the CDR3 is TGTGCCAGCAGCTTAGCGCTGTGGGGCTCCGAAGCTTTCTTT. This chain uses TRBV7-8 with TRBJ1-1; a possible D gene is TRBD1 (5 bases). The CDR3 has 14 residues. The germline CDR1 and CDR2 sequences are SGHVS and FQNEAQ. The germline V and J ends were trimmed by 0 bases and 8 bases, with 13 bases remaining between them.

This chain connects TRBV9 to TRBJ2-3; TRBD1 matches 9 bases. CDR3 length: 16 residues. The V segment lost 1 base and the J segment 5 bases; nucleotides outside the gene matches: 8. CDR1 is SGDLS and CDR2 is YYNGEE in the germline V gene. DNA of the CDR3: TGTGCCAGCAGCGTAACCTCTACAGGGGGCAGAGATACGCAGTATTTT. As protein: CASSVTSTGGRDTQYF.

This chain links TRBV14 with TRBJ2-2; D is unresolved. Germline V gene data show CDR1 as SGHDN and CDR2 as FVKESK. The V gene lost 1 base and the J gene lost 4 bases, with 10 bases spanning the gap. The CDR3 length is 15 residues. In DNA, the CDR3 is TGTGCCAGCAGCCAAGCCCCTGCCAGCACCGGGGAGCTGTTTTTT. Its translation: CASSQAPASTGELFF.